The rows below give T cell receptor beta chains drawn from one sample of a study of T cells in Graves' hyperthyroidism and ophthalmopathy. In TCRdb, the multiplex PCR reads were re-called with MiXCR into one record per CDR3 protein. In the table there are a few hundred thousand distinct CDR3 sequences, over 12% of which are singletons. Sample: blood. The receptors originated from a woman in her sixties with Graves' ophthalmopathy. Both conserved end residues are part of each CDR3. Fields, in order: D gene, clone size, V gene, J gene, CDR3 DNA, CDR3 protein. D genes are given only for firm matches. Clone size, where shown, is once, few, many, or a class for clones that have expanded.

d_gene: TRBD1; abundance: .; v_gene: TRBV4-1; j_gene: TRBJ1-1; CDR3nt: TGCGCCAGCAGCTTTTCCCAAAGCGACAGGGCTTTTGAAGCTTTCTTT; CDR3aa: CASSFSQSDRAFEAFF
d_gene: .; abundance: .; v_gene: TRBV27; j_gene: TRBJ1-5; CDR3nt: TGTGCCAGCAGCCCTGTCCCCCAAGGTCAGCCCCAGCATTTT; CDR3aa: CASSPVPQGQPQHF
d_gene: TRBD1; abundance: .; v_gene: TRBV7-9; j_gene: TRBJ2-6; CDR3nt: TGTGCCAGCAGCGCCTCAGGGGGCGCTGGGGCCAACGTCCTGACTTTC; CDR3aa: CASSASGGAGANVLTF
d_gene: TRBD2; abundance: few; v_gene: TRBV19; j_gene: TRBJ2-2; CDR3nt: TGTGCCAGTGGATGGGGTGTAGCGGGAATCTCTAACACCGGGGAGCTGTTTTTT; CDR3aa: CASGWGVAGISNTGELFF
d_gene: TRBD2; abundance: few; v_gene: TRBV5-1; j_gene: TRBJ2-7; CDR3nt: TGCGCCAGCAGCCCCGGACTAGCGGGAGGGGGGGAGCAGTACTTC; CDR3aa: CASSPGLAGGGEQYF
d_gene: .; abundance: .; v_gene: TRBV19; j_gene: TRBJ2-4; CDR3nt: TGTGCCAGTAGTATAGACGCCAACCCGGGACGGACTCTAGCCAAAAACATTCAGTACTTC; CDR3aa: CASSIDANPGRTLAKNIQYF
d_gene: TRBD2; abundance: .; v_gene: TRBV5-1; j_gene: TRBJ2-5; CDR3nt: TGCGCCAGCAGCCCGGTAGCGGGAGGCCAAGAGACCCAGTACTTC; CDR3aa: CASSPVAGGQETQYF
d_gene: .; abundance: many; v_gene: TRBV5-1; j_gene: TRBJ2-1; CDR3nt: TGCGCCAGCAGCCCTGTATGGGGGTCCTACAATGAGCAGTTCTTC; CDR3aa: CASSPVWGSYNEQFF
d_gene: TRBD1; abundance: .; v_gene: TRBV2; j_gene: TRBJ2-3; CDR3nt: TGTGCCAGCAGTCTTCCGGGACAGGGGAAGCCAGATACGCAGTATTTT; CDR3aa: CASSLPGQGKPDTQYF
d_gene: .; abundance: .; v_gene: TRBV6-4; j_gene: TRBJ2-2; CDR3nt: TGTGCCAGCAGTGCTCAGTTGCCTATTAACACCGGGGAGCTGTTTTTT; CDR3aa: CASSAQLPINTGELFF
d_gene: TRBD2; abundance: once; v_gene: TRBV20-1; j_gene: TRBJ2-2; CDR3nt: TGCAGTGCTAACCGACTAGCGGGGGACACCGGGGAGCTGTTTTTT; CDR3aa: CSANRLAGDTGELFF
d_gene: .; abundance: few; v_gene: TRBV7-2; j_gene: TRBJ2-7; CDR3nt: TGTGCCAGCAGCTCGGTCCAGGGACAGCAGTACTTC; CDR3aa: CASSSVQGQQYF
d_gene: .; abundance: .; v_gene: TRBV2; j_gene: TRBJ2-1; CDR3nt: TGTGCCAGCAGCGGGGGAGACAATGAGCAGTTCTTC; CDR3aa: CASSGGDNEQFF
d_gene: .; abundance: many; v_gene: TRBV6-1; j_gene: TRBJ1-5; CDR3nt: TGTGCCAGCAGTGAGGGGGTCAATCAGCCCCAGCATTTT; CDR3aa: CASSEGVNQPQHF
d_gene: TRBD1; abundance: many; v_gene: TRBV9; j_gene: TRBJ1-5; CDR3nt: TGTGCCAGCAGCGCAGGGACAGGGAGTCAGCCCCAGCATTTT; CDR3aa: CASSAGTGSQPQHF
d_gene: .; abundance: .; v_gene: TRBV2; j_gene: TRBJ1-5; CDR3nt: TGTGCCAGCAGTGGTATGGGGCAGCCCCAGCATTTT; CDR3aa: CASSGMGQPQHF
d_gene: .; abundance: .; v_gene: TRBV20-1; j_gene: TRBJ1-1; CDR3nt: TGCAGTGCTCTACGGGGGGGGGGGAACACTGAAGCTTTCTTT; CDR3aa: CSALRGGGNTEAFF
d_gene: .; abundance: many; v_gene: TRBV2; j_gene: TRBJ1-5; CDR3nt: TGTGCCAGCAGCCCGAGGGGGGGGAGGGGCAATCAGCCCCAGCATTTT; CDR3aa: CASSPRGGRGNQPQHF
d_gene: .; abundance: many; v_gene: TRBV5-1; j_gene: TRBJ2-7; CDR3nt: TGCGCCAGCAGCGCTCGGACGGAACCCTCCTACGAGCAGTACTTC; CDR3aa: CASSARTEPSYEQYF
d_gene: .; abundance: many; v_gene: TRBV28; j_gene: TRBJ1-1; CDR3nt: TGTGCCAGCAGGCTCAGGGGTAACACTGAAGCTTTCTTT; CDR3aa: CASRLRGNTEAFF
d_gene: TRBD2; abundance: many; v_gene: TRBV3-1; j_gene: TRBJ2-7; CDR3nt: TGTGCCAGCACCCCGGGGCTAGCGGGAGCCGAGCAGTACTTC; CDR3aa: CASTPGLAGAEQYF
d_gene: .; abundance: many; v_gene: TRBV20-1; j_gene: TRBJ2-2; CDR3nt: TGCAGTGCTAGCCGGGGCTGGAACACCGGGGAGCTGTTTTTT; CDR3aa: CSASRGWNTGELFF
d_gene: .; abundance: many; v_gene: TRBV6-1; j_gene: TRBJ2-7; CDR3nt: TGTGCCAGCAGCGGTGACAGGCCCGGGTACGAGCAGTACTTC; CDR3aa: CASSGDRPGYEQYF
d_gene: .; abundance: medium-sized; v_gene: TRBV28; j_gene: TRBJ2-1; CDR3nt: TGTGCCAGCAGTTTCCTTGGGGCCGGAGTGAATGAGCAGTTCTTC; CDR3aa: CASSFLGAGVNEQFF
d_gene: .; abundance: many; v_gene: TRBV12-3/TRBV12-4; j_gene: TRBJ1-1; CDR3nt: TGTGCCAGCAGTTTAGCAATCAACTGGGCTTTCTTT; CDR3aa: CASSLAINWAFF
d_gene: TRBD1; abundance: few; v_gene: TRBV30; j_gene: TRBJ2-5; CDR3nt: TGTGCCTGGACCCCCGGGACAGGGGGACAAGAGACCCAGTACTTC; CDR3aa: CAWTPGTGGQETQYF
d_gene: .; abundance: many; v_gene: TRBV7-2; j_gene: TRBJ1-1; CDR3nt: TGTGCCAGCAGCCAAACTCAGGGCGGCACTGAAGCTTTCTTT; CDR3aa: CASSQTQGGTEAFF
d_gene: .; abundance: .; v_gene: TRBV27; j_gene: TRBJ2-7; CDR3nt: TGTGCCAGCAGTTTAAGAGGCCCAAGAGACCGGGGCGAGCAGTACTTC; CDR3aa: CASSLRGPRDRGEQYF
d_gene: .; abundance: few; v_gene: TRBV7-9; j_gene: TRBJ2-1; CDR3nt: TGTGCCAGCAGCTTCGGGCCTCAGTGGGATGAGCAGTTCTTC; CDR3aa: CASSFGPQWDEQFF
d_gene: .; abundance: .; v_gene: TRBV5-1; j_gene: TRBJ2-6; CDR3nt: TGCGCCAGCAGCTTGGACCGGTTCTCTGGGGCCAACGTCCTGACTTTC; CDR3aa: CASSLDRFSGANVLTF
d_gene: .; abundance: many; v_gene: TRBV6-6; j_gene: TRBJ2-3; CDR3nt: TGTGCCAGCAGTTACGGCGGGATAAGCACAGATACGCAGTATTTT; CDR3aa: CASSYGGISTDTQYF
d_gene: TRBD2; abundance: many; v_gene: TRBV20-1; j_gene: TRBJ2-5; CDR3nt: TGCAGTGCTGGCCCCAGCGGGAGGGCCCGGGAGACCCAGTACTTC; CDR3aa: CSAGPSGRARETQYF